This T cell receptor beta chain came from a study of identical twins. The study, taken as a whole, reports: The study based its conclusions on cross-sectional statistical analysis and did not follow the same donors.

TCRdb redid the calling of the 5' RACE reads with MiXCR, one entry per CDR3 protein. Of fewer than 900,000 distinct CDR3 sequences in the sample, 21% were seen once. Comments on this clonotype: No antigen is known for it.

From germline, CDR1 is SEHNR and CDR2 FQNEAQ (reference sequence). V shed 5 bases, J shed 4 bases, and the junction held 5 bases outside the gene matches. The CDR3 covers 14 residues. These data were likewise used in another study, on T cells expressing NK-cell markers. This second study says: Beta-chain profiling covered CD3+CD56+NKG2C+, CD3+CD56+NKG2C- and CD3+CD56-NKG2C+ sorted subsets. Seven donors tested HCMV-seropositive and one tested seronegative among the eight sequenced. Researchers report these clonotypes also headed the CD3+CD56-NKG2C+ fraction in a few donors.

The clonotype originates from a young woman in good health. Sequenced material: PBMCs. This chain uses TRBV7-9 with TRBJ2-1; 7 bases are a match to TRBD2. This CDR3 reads CASSHSGLYNEQFF. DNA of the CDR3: TGTGCCAGCAGCCACTCGGGACTATACAATGAGCAGTTCTTC. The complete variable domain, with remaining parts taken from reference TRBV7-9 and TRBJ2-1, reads DTGVSQNPRHKITKRGQNVTFRCDPISEHNRLYWYRQTLGQGPEFLTYFQNEAQLEKSRLLSDRFSAERPKGSFSTLEIQRTEQGDSAMYLCASSHSGLYNEQFFGPGTRLTVL.